This TCR beta chain was sequenced during a study of shared clonotypes between healthy human individuals. Study observations and caveats: Naive subsets generally exceeded memory subsets in estimated richness.

Assay execution took place at the deep level. When replicate PCRs were run on sorted subsets, they used 200 ng DNA, about 30,000 T cell genomes. The assay was immunoSEQ multiplex PCR, and TCRdb's table has in-frame clones only and misses some. The data hold just over 2,000,000 clones, with roughly 95% observed a single time. The CDR3 has 15 residues. CDR1 is SGHDT, CDR2 YYEEEE, per germline. V lost 4 bases and J lost 1, with 11 bases in between. With respect to this clone: Its antigen is still unknown.

Naive CD8 cells lacked CD45RO and underwent positive selection for CCR7, leaving out terminally differentiated effector memory CD45RA+ cells. The chain combines TRBV5-6 with TRBJ2-2; possible D gene TRBD1, 5 bases. The material sequenced was naive CD8+ T cells sorted from blood. The TCR originated in a man aged 18 to 29 in good health. For the CDR3, the DNA is TGTGCCAGCAGCCCGCTTACAGGGAACACCGGGGAGCTGTTTTTT. Translation gives CASSPLTGNTGELFF.